This T cell receptor (beta chain) was observed in a study of blood T cells in healthy people across ages. At the level of the study: About one barcoded beta molecule per two T cells was the capture yield of template switching.

A word on this clonotype: Its antigen remains unknown.

For the second PCR, which ran for roughly 6 to 12 cycles, a sample-barcoded 5' primer and a J-beta primer mix were used. MiXCR was run by TCRdb on the 5' RACE reads, yielding one entry per CDR3 protein. This sample has roughly 1,500,000 distinct CDR3 sequences; 30% to 40% occur once, and the top ten carry roughly 12%. This CDR3 is 15 amino acids long. The V end was cut by 1 base, the J end by 1 base, with 9 bases between. Germline CDR1 ENHRY, CDR2 SYGVKD. Broader study findings: Observed TCR beta diversity per million T cells went down as age went up. This fall followed a roughly linear course with age. Any conclusive comparison of naive versus antigen-experienced cells was prevented by using unsorted PBMCs.

The TCR was taken from a woman aged 25 to 39 in good health. The sample consisted of blood. The chain has TRBV10-3 and TRBJ2-3; D might be TRBD1 or TRBD2, each matching 5 bases. CDR3 DNA sequence: TGTGCCATCAGTGAGTTTCAGGGACGCACAGATACGCAGTATTTT. The encoded protein is CAISEFQGRTDTQYF.